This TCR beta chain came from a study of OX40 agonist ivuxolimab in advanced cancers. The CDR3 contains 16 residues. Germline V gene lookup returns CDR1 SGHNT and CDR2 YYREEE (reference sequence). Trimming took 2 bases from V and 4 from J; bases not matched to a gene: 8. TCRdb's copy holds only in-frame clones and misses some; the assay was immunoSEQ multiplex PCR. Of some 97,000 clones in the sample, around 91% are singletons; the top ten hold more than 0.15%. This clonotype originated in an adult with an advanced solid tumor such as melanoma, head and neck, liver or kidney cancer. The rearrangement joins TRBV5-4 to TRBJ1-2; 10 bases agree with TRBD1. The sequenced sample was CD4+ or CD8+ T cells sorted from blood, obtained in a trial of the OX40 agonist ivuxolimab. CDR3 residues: CASSLPDRGIGYGYTF. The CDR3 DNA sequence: TGTGCCAGCAGCTTACCGGACAGGGGGATCGGCTATGGCTACACCTTC.